The 29 T cell receptor beta chains in this list originate from one sample, sequenced in a study of T cell responses to AZD1222 COVID-19 vaccine (dated by TCRdb to the early 2020s). Library preparation used the immunoSEQ multiplex PCR assay. TCRdb took this table from immuneACCESS and kept in-frame rearrangements with V and J called. Such tables lack part of the clones; where checked against another copy, unresolved V genes explain under half of the gap, and the rest is unexplained. This sample comprises more than 150,000 clones, approximately 89% of them detected only once. 4% to 5.5% of the sample belongs to the ten largest clones. The time point label here, explained by the study, means: baseline before first vaccination. The sample consisted of peripheral blood, taken on day 0 of AZD1222 vaccination. The receptors here all came from an adult in good health.

The rearrangement links TRBV2 to TRBJ2-2, with TRBD1 matching 7 bases. This CDR3 region has 16 residues. The germline V gene encodes CDR1 SNHLY and CDR2 FYNNEI. The V gene end was trimmed by 4 bases and the J gene end by 4 bases; junction bases not matched to a gene: 9. CDR3 bases: TGTGCCAGCAGTGGGGGACAGAAGCTAAGCACCGGGGAGCTGTTTTTT. It specifies CASSGGQKLSTGELFF.

There are a few counts of this clone. V gene TRBV28 combines with J gene TRBJ1-4, with unresolved D. Germline V lookup: CDR1 MDHEN, CDR2 SYDVKM. The CDR3 has 14 residues. The ends were cut back, 8 bases at V and 10 bases at J, with 20 bases in the middle. The CDR3 region has the DNA TGTGCCAGCCGCCTCGAAAGTAAAGTCGGAAAACTGTTTTTT. Protein sequence: CASRLESKVGKLFF.

This rearrangement joins TRBV7-8 to TRBJ2-1, with D possibly being TRBD2 (5 bases). The CDR3 is made up of 17 amino acids. Germline-derived CDR1 and CDR2 are SGHVS and FQNEAQ. Between the trimmed V and J ends, which lost 5 bases and 1 base, there was a span of 18 bases. The CDR3 loop is CASSLQRLRGSYNEQFF. In nucleotides, the CDR3 is TGTGCCAGCAGCCTTCAGAGACTCCGGGGATCCTACAATGAGCAGTTCTTC.

The chain joins TRBV6-5 to TRBJ2-3; D unclear. CDR3 length: 14 amino acids. Deletions cut 4 bases from V and 2 bases from J, with 10 bases between. Looked up from germline, CDR1 is MNHEY and CDR2 is SVGAGI. The CDR3 spells CASSSSLSTDTQYF. The CDR3 DNA is TGTGCCAGCAGTTCGTCTCTTTCCACAGATACGCAGTATTTT.

The rearrangement joins TRBV21-1 to TRBJ2-2. TRBV21-1 is flagged as a pseudogene. The CDR3 sequence is 13 residues long. The CDR3 DNA reads TGTGCCAGCAGCAAAGAGGGCACCGGGGAGCTGTTTTTT. It yields the protein CASSKEGTGELFF.

The chain is built from TRBV27 and TRBJ1-1; 10 nucleotides line up with TRBD1. V gave up 1 base and J gave up 5 bases; unmatched junction bases: 4. Germline V CDR1 and CDR2: MNHEY, SMNVEV (reference sequence). CDR3 length: 15 amino acids. The CDR3 DNA is TGTGCCAGCAGTTTATTCCGGGACAGGGGTACTGAAGCTTTCTTT. The encoded protein is CASSLFRDRGTEAFF.

V is TRBV7-9 and J is TRBJ2-7; tentative D call: TRBD1 (5 bases). CDR3 length: 12 residues. The V gene lost 0 bases and the J gene lost 12 bases, with 12 bases spanning the gap. Germline V gene lookup returns CDR1 SEHNR and CDR2 FQNEAQ (reference sequence). The chain's CDR3 is CASSLAGRTPYF. Here the CDR3 DNA reads TGTGCCAGCAGCTTAGCGGGGCGGACCCCGTACTTC. Filled out from reference TRBV7-9 and TRBJ2-7, the complete variable domain reads DTGVSQNPRHKITKRGQNVTFRCDPISEHNRLYWYRQTLGQGPEFLTYFQNEAQLEKSRLLSDRFSAERPKGSFSTLEIQRTEQGDSAMYLCASSLAGRTPYFGPGTRLTVT.

This chain joins TRBV6-2 or TRBV6-3 and TRBJ1-2; TRBD1 matches at 12 bases. In germline, CDR1 is MNHEY, CDR2 SVGEGT. The CDR3 length is 17 residues. V lost 5 bases, J lost 6 bases, and 13 bases stayed unmatched. The CDR3 DNA reads as TGTGCCAGCAGTGGAGGCCGGGACAGGGGGCGCCGTGATGGCTACACCTTC. The encoded protein is CASSGGRDRGRRDGYTF.

The V call is TRBV7-6, the J call TRBJ2-2, with D maybe TRBD2 (5 bases). Germline V gene sequence: CDR1 SGHVS, CDR2 FNYEAQ. The CDR3 sequence is 15 residues long. V shed 7 bases and J shed 4 bases, with 16 bases lying between them. The CDR3 here is CASTSGRAGTGELFF. As DNA, the CDR3 is TGTGCCAGCACCTCCGGGCGGGCGGGCACCGGGGAGCTGTTTTTT.

The chain recombines TRBV7-2 with TRBJ2-7; 11 bases align to TRBD2. This CDR3 is built from 17 residues. The V and J ends lost 5 bases and 3 bases, in that order; junction bases with no gene match: 12. Per germline, CDR1 SGHTA and CDR2 FQGNSA. CDR3 protein: CASSLEGWGLAVYEQYF. The CDR3 DNA is TGTGCCAGCAGCCTCGAAGGGTGGGGACTAGCGGTCTACGAGCAGTACTTC. Variable domain in full (rest from reference TRBV7-2 and TRBJ2-7): GAGVSQSPSNKVTEKGKDVELRCDPISGHTALYWYRQSLGQGLEFLIYFQGNSAPDKSGLPSDRFSAERTGGSVSTLTIQRTQQEDSAVYLCASSLEGWGLAVYEQYFGPGTRLTVT.

The J gene is TRBJ1-4, the V gene TRBV20-1; D remains unclear. The CDR3 length is 13 residues. Germline assignment: CDR1 DFQATT and CDR2 SNEGSKA (reference sequence). The ends were cut back, 3 bases at V and 0 bases at J, with 5 bases in the middle. The CDR3: CSASRPTNEKLFF. CDR3 bases: TGCAGTGCTAGTAGGCCAACTAATGAAAAACTGTTTTTT.

The chain recombines TRBV7-9 with TRBJ2-3; either TRBD1 or TRBD2 may fit D (6 bases each). The CDR3 runs to 17 residues. Per the germline V gene, CDR1 is SEHNR and CDR2 is FQNEAQ (reference sequence). Trimming stripped 1 base from V and 6 bases from J, with 20 bases between. CDR3 in DNA: TGTGCCAGCAGCTTAGGGGGGGCTCCTGGGTGGTTCGATACGCAGTATTTT. Its protein is CASSLGGAPGWFDTQYF.

CDR3 nucleotide sequence: TGTGCCAGTAGTATGGGTAGCGGGGTACGGTGGGCAGATACGCAGTATTTT. This codes for CASSMGSGVRWADTQYF. V is TRBV19 and J is TRBJ2-3, with 8 positions matching TRBD2. J gave up 4 bases and V 3 bases, and 12 bases lay outside the gene matches. CDR3 length: 17 amino acids. Per the germline V gene, CDR1 is LNHDA and CDR2 is SQIVND (reference sequence).

This clone has a count of ten or more. For the CDR3, the DNA is TGCAGCGTTTCCACAGGGGGCACTGAAGCTTTCTTT. Translation gives CSVSTGGTEAFF. This chain links TRBV29-1 with TRBJ1-1; TRBD1 matches at 8 bases. J gave up 4 bases and V 5 bases, and 3 bases lay outside the gene matches. This CDR3 is 12 amino acids long. Germline-derived CDR1 and CDR2 are SQVTM and ANQGSEA. Using reference TRBV29-1 and TRBJ1-1 for the parts outside the CDR3, the full variable domain is SAVISQKPSRDICQRGTSLTIQCQVDSQVTMMFWYRQQPGQSLTLIATANQGSEATYESGFVIDKFPISRPNLTFSTLTVSNMSPEDSSIYLCSVSTGGTEAFFGQGTRLTVV.

The chain has TRBV28 and TRBJ2-7, with 10 bases identical to TRBD2. Germline trimming cut 3 bases from V and 2 bases from J; bases unmatched to any gene: 7. Germline V gene sequence: CDR1 MDHEN, CDR2 SYDVKM. CDR3 size: 16 residues. CDR3 sequence (DNA): TGTGCCAGCAGTTTCTCACTAGCGGGGCTTACCTACGAGCAGTACTTC. Amino acids: CASSFSLAGLTYEQYF.

This sequence joins TRBV19 and TRBJ1-2; possible D gene TRBD1, 5 bases. The CDR3 consists of 10 residues. Trimming removed 6 bases at V and 6 bases at J, with 5 bases between. Germline V CDR1 and CDR2: LNHDA, SQIVND (reference sequence). The CDR3 DNA sequence: TGTGCCAGTAGCAGGGATGGCTACACCTTC. This sequence encodes CASSRDGYTF.

V gene TRBV3-1 (or the pseudogene TRBV3-2) combines with J gene TRBJ1-5; D uncertain. V was pared by 1 base and J by 0 bases, with 7 bases between. The CDR3 covers 15 residues. Germline V gene lookup returns CDR1 LGHDT and CDR2 YNNKEL (reference sequence). The CDR3 spells CASSQGPASNQPQHF. The CDR3 DNA reads TGTGCCAGCAGCCAAGGACCTGCTAGCAATCAGCCCCAGCATTTT.

This clone has only one observation. The chain couples TRBV20-1 to TRBJ2-7; D gene unclear. V was shortened by 3 bases and J by 6 bases, with 9 bases between the two germline ends. The CDR3 contains 11 residues. Germline loops: CDR1 DFQATT, CDR2 SNEGSKA (reference sequence). DNA of the CDR3: TGCAGTGCTAGTTTAGGGCCCGAGCAGTACTTC. Residues: CSASLGPEQYF.

The chain joins TRBV19 to TRBJ1-2, with TRBD1 matching over 8 bases. Germline V lookup: CDR1 LNHDA, CDR2 SQIVND (reference sequence). This CDR3 is built from 15 residues. With V trimmed by 4 bases and J by 3 bases, 7 bases remained unmatched. The CDR3 DNA reads TGTGCCAGTAGTAGAAAGCAGGGGGCTGACTATGGCTACACCTTC. Its protein product is CASSRKQGADYGYTF.

The gene calls are TRBV28 and TRBJ2-7; 11 bases align to TRBD2. Per the germline V gene, CDR1 is MDHEN and CDR2 is SYDVKM. CDR3 length equals 16 residues. The V gene end was trimmed by 5 bases and the J gene end by 4 bases; junction bases not matched to a gene: 10. The CDR3 region has the DNA TGTGCCAGCAGTGCGGTAGCGGGAGGGCCTTTGTACGAGCAGTACTTC. Translation gives CASSAVAGGPLYEQYF.

This chain joins TRBV7-9 and TRBJ2-7; 10 bases match TRBD1. The V gene end was trimmed by 3 bases and the J gene end by 4 bases; junction bases not matched to a gene: 6. Germline CDR1 reads SEHNR; CDR2 reads FQNEAQ (reference sequence). The CDR3 runs to 15 residues. CDR3 in amino acids: CASSFERDRGYEQYF. The CDR3 DNA is TGTGCCAGCAGCTTCGAACGGGACAGGGGTTACGAGCAGTACTTC.

V and J are TRBV28 and TRBJ1-3; 7 bases align to TRBD1. V gave up 3 bases and J gave up 4 bases; unmatched junction bases: 9. Per germline, CDR1 MDHEN and CDR2 SYDVKM. This CDR3 spans 16 amino acids. In DNA form, the CDR3 reads TGTGCCAGCAGTTTCTGGCTTGGACAGGTGGGAAACACCATATATTTT. It is translated as CASSFWLGQVGNTIYF. The entire variable domain, with the rest obtained from reference TRBV28 and TRBJ1-3, is as follows: DVKVTQSSRYLVKRTGEKVFLECVQDMDHENMFWYRQDPGLGLRLIYFSYDVKMKEKGDIPEGYSVSREKKERFSLILESASTNQTSMYLCASSFWLGQVGNTIYFGEGSWLTVV.

V and J are TRBV7-6 and TRBJ1-1, with D uncertain. V lost 3 bases and J lost 3, with 8 bases in between. The length of the CDR3 is 13 residues. Germline V CDR1 and CDR2: SGHVS, FNYEAQ. Here the CDR3 reads CASSFFGDTEAFF. CDR3 nucleotides: TGTGCCAGCAGCTTTTTCGGGGACACTGAAGCTTTCTTT.

This clone appeared once. The rearrangement joins TRBV19 to TRBJ2-4, with D uncertain. The CDR3 covers 13 residues. V lost 1 base to trimming and J lost 12 bases, with 13 bases between them. CDR1 is LNHDA, CDR2 SQIVND, per germline (reference sequence). For the CDR3, the DNA is TGTGCCAGTAGTATAGGCAGACTTATTCCTCAGTACTTC. Its protein product is CASSIGRLIPQYF.

This clone was counted once. V and J are TRBV3-1 (or the pseudogene TRBV3-2) and TRBJ2-7; 9 nucleotides agree with TRBD2. V shed 1 base, J shed 5 bases, and the junction held 3 bases outside the gene matches. Germline V gives CDR1 LGHDT, CDR2 YNNKEL (reference sequence). The CDR3 contains 14 residues. This CDR3 is CASSQVAGVHEQYF. The CDR3 region has the DNA TGTGCCAGCAGCCAAGTAGCGGGAGTGCACGAGCAGTACTTC.

The V call is TRBV28, the J call TRBJ1-4; a possible D gene is TRBD1 (5 bases). Trimming took off 8 bases at V and 8 bases at J, with 9 bases between the two ends. Per germline, CDR1 MDHEN and CDR2 SYDVKM. The CDR3 runs 11 residues. The CDR3 nucleotides read TGTGCCAGCCGAAGGACAGAAAAACTGTTTTTT. It encodes CASRRTEKLFF. Full variable domain (rest looked up from reference TRBV28 and TRBJ1-4): DVKVTQSSRYLVKRTGEKVFLECVQDMDHENMFWYRQDPGLGLRLIYFSYDVKMKEKGDIPEGYSVSREKKERFSLILESASTNQTSMYLCASRRTEKLFFGSGTQLSVL.

The chain joins TRBV7-2 to TRBJ2-7; 7 positions match TRBD1. This CDR3 is 15 amino acids long. The germline V gene encodes CDR1 SGHTA and CDR2 FQGNSA. V dropped 6 bases and J dropped 0; count of bases not matched to a gene: 8. CDR3 DNA: TGTGCCAGCAGAACCCCGACAGGGAGCTCCTACGAGCAGTACTTC. Encoded protein: CASRTPTGSSYEQYF.

The chain links TRBV2 to TRBJ2-2; 8 positions match TRBD1. Germline V gene data show CDR1 as SNHLY and CDR2 as FYNNEI. The CDR3 runs to 15 residues. V shed 8 bases and J 4 bases; nucleotides not matched to a gene: 9. The CDR3 DNA sequence: TGTGCCAGCGACAGGGGCGGGTTAGGCACCGGGGAGCTGTTTTTT. It yields the protein CASDRGGLGTGELFF.

The rearrangement links TRBV5-6 to TRBJ2-2; the match to TRBD2 covers 12 bases. The CDR3 contains 18 residues. Germline loops: CDR1 SGHDT, CDR2 YYEEEE. V shed 2 bases, J shed 4 bases, and the junction held 9 bases outside the gene matches. The CDR3 spells CASSLQLAGGTSTGELFF. The CDR3 coding sequence is TGTGCCAGCAGCTTACAGCTAGCGGGAGGGACGAGCACCGGGGAGCTGTTTTTT.